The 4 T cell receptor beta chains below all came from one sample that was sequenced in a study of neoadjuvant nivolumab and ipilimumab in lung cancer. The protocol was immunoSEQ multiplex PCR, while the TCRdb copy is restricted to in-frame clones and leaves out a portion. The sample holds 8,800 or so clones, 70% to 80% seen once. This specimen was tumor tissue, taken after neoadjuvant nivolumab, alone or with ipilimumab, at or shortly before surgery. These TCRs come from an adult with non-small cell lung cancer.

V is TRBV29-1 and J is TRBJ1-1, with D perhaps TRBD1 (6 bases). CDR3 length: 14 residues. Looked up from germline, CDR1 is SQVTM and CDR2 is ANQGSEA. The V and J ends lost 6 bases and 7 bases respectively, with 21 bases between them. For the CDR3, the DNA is TGCAGCGTAGGAGAATCAGGGGCCAGGAATGAAGCTTTCTTT. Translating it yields CSVGESGARNEAFF.

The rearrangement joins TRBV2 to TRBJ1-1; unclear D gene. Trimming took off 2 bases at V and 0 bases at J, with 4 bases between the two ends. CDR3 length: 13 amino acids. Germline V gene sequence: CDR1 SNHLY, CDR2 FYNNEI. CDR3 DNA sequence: TGTGCCAGCAGTGAATTAATGAACACTGAAGCTTTCTTT. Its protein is CASSELMNTEAFF.

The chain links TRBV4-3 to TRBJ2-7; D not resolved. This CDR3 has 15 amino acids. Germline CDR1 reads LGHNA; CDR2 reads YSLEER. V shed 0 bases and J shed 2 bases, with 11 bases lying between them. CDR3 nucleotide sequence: TGCGCCAGCAGCCAAGATTCTGCTAGAACCTACGAGCAGTACTTC. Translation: CASSQDSARTYEQYF.

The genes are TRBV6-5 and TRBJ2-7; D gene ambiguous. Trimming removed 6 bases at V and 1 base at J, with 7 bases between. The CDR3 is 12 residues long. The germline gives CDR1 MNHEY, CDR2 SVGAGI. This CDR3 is CASSTLSYEQYF. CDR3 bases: TGTGCCAGCAGCACACTGTCCTACGAGCAGTACTTC.